This note documents a single T cell receptor beta chain sequence. Its antigen is still unknown. Germline CDR1 and CDR2: SGDLS and YYNGEE. The J segment lost 4 bases and the V segment lost 2 bases, leaving 11 bases of the junction unmatched. CDR3 length: 16 residues. TCRdb redid the calling of the reads with MiXCR, one entry per CDR3 protein. In the table there are some 500,000 distinct CDR3 sequences, 40% of which are singletons. These data belong to a study of T cell repertoires in cytomegalovirus infection. The sample was cultured PBMCs, taken from culture after CMV antigen stimulation. The source is a human donor in good health (CMV status not recorded). Some clones in this sample may be carry-over from other donors' samples. V and J are TRBV9 and TRBJ1-1; 7 nucleotides match TRBD1. CDR3 in amino acids: CASSVTGTDPPTEAFF. DNA for the CDR3: TGTGCCAGCAGCGTTACCGGGACAGATCCCCCCACTGAAGCTTTCTTT.